A selection of T cell receptor beta chains follows, all from one sample in a study of blood T cell repertoires in COVID-19. Only in-frame clones appear in the TCRdb table, and some are missing; sequencing was by immunoSEQ multiplex PCR. This table holds about 130,000 clones, over 75% found once. The material sequenced was peripheral blood. The receptors shown here come from a human donor in a cohort sampled during active COVID-19. Each CDR3 is given with its conserved first and last residue. The order of the fields is CDR3 protein, CDR3 DNA, clone size, CDR3 length, J gene, V gene, D gene. A D gene is named only where the DNA matches it firmly. Rows may omit the clone size; those that give it use once, few, many or a size class.

CASAGQGSNQPQHF TGTGCCAGCGCGGGACAGGGTAGCAATCAGCCCCAGCATTTT . 14 TRBJ1-5 TRBV2 TRBD1
CAWSVWSGGNEQFF TGTGCCTGGAGTGTATGGTCCGGTGGCAATGAGCAGTTCTTC once 14 TRBJ2-1 TRBV30 .
CAISNDREGTQYF TGTGCCATCAGTAATGACAGGGAAGGGACCCAGTACTTC . 13 TRBJ2-5 TRBV10-3 TRBD1
CAISERGSVANSPLHF TGTGCCATCAGCGAAAGGGGTTCGGTCGCTAATTCACCCCTCCACTTT . 16 TRBJ1-6 TRBV10-3 .
CASTLDRDGQPQHF TGTGCCAGCACCCTGGACAGGGACGGTCAGCCCCAGCATTTT few 14 TRBJ1-5 TRBV2 TRBD1
CASSTGTPPYEQYF TGTGCCAGCAGCACCGGGACACCGCCCTACGAGCAGTACTTC . 14 TRBJ2-7 TRBV9 .
CASSIATGRFVELFF TGTGCCAGTAGTATAGCAACAGGGCGCTTTGTGGAGCTGTTTTTT . 15 TRBJ2-2 TRBV19 .
CASSPPSAGAYNEQFF TGTGCCAGCTCACCACCTTCAGCGGGAGCCTACAATGAGCAGTTCTTC . 16 TRBJ2-1 TRBV18 TRBD2
CASSEGAGTEAFF TGTGCCAGCAGTGAGGGGGCCGGGACCGAAGCTTTCTTT . 13 TRBJ1-1 TRBV6-4 .
CASSPPGYQPQHF TGTGCCAGCAGCCCCCCAGGGTATCAGCCCCAGCATTTT . 13 TRBJ1-5 TRBV3-1/TRBV3-2 .
CASSLGGTANYGYTF TGCGCCAGCAGCTTAGGAGGGACAGCTAACTATGGCTACACCTTC . 15 TRBJ1-2 TRBV5-1 TRBD1
CAISESVAGVENIQYF TGTGCCATCAGTGAGTCCGTAGCGGGGGTGGAAAACATTCAGTACTTC . 16 TRBJ2-4 TRBV10-3 TRBD2
CASSVRDTEAFF TGTGCCAGTAGTGTTCGGGACACTGAAGCTTTCTTT . 12 TRBJ1-1 TRBV19 .
CASSPRDRGRGTDTQYF TGTGCCAGCTCACCTAGGGACAGGGGGCGCGGCACAGATACGCAGTATTTT . 17 TRBJ2-3 TRBV18 TRBD1
CASSIGPSEKLFF TGTGCCAGCTCGATTGGGCCTTCTGAAAAACTGTTTTTT . 13 TRBJ1-4 TRBV7-2 .
CASSSQGTTGELFF TGTGCCAGCAGCTCGCAGGGGACCACCGGGGAGCTGTTTTTT . 14 TRBJ2-2 TRBV7-2 .
CASSAVRGQGYTF TGTGCCAGCAGCGCGGTGAGGGGGCAGGGCTACACCTTC . 13 TRBJ1-2 TRBV9 TRBD1
CASSLALTGSTDTQYF TGTGCCAGCAGCTTAGCCCTGACAGGTAGCACAGATACGCAGTATTTT . 16 TRBJ2-3 TRBV7-2 .
CASSLTYTGELFF TGTGCCAGCAGCTTAACGTATACCGGGGAGCTGTTTTTT . 13 TRBJ2-2 TRBV7-3 .
CASSLYENTEAFF TGTGCCAGCAGCCTATACGAAAACACTGAAGCTTTCTTT . 13 TRBJ1-1 TRBV7-9 .
CASSLATGNSPLHF TGTGCCAGCAGCTTAGCGACCGGGAATTCACCCCTCCACTTT few 14 TRBJ1-6 TRBV7-9 .
CSVRKSGSTAGELFF TGCAGCGTTAGAAAAAGCGGGAGTACGGCCGGGGAGCTGTTTTTT . 15 TRBJ2-2 TRBV29-1 TRBD2
CASTPGHSYTEAFF TGTGCCAGTACCCCGGGACATTCATACACTGAAGCTTTCTTT . 14 TRBJ1-1 TRBV19 .
CARSLDGGLELFF TGTGCCAGAAGCTTGGACGGGGGGCTAGAACTGTTTTTT . 13 TRBJ1-4 TRBV5-3 .
CATSREGVSPGYEQYF TGTGCCACCAGCAGAGAGGGAGTATCCCCGGGCTACGAGCAGTACTTC . 16 TRBJ2-7 TRBV15 .
CASSLNYNEQFF TGTGCCAGCAGCCTAAACTACAATGAGCAGTTCTTC . 12 TRBJ2-1 TRBV13 .
CASSFRGGVYEQYF TGTGCCAGCAGCTTCCGGGGGGGCGTCTACGAGCAGTACTTC . 14 TRBJ2-7 TRBV7-2 TRBD2
CSAKEGQETQYF TGCAGCGCAAAGGAGGGGCAAGAGACCCAGTACTTC . 12 TRBJ2-5 TRBV29-1 .
CASSTLLGELFF TGTGCCAGTAGTACCCTTCTCGGGGAGCTGTTTTTT . 12 TRBJ2-2 TRBV19 .
CASSSLSAGGHNEQFF TGCGCCAGCAGCTCTCTGAGTGCGGGGGGACACAATGAGCAGTTCTTC . 16 TRBJ2-1 TRBV5-1 TRBD2
CSVEVGADQPQHF TGCAGCGTTGAAGTTGGGGCCGATCAGCCCCAGCATTTT . 13 TRBJ1-5 TRBV29-1 .